This T cell receptor (beta chain) originates from a study of cytomegalovirus exposure and HLA in healthy donors. PCR employed 60 Vbeta and 13 Jbeta primers. TCRdb's copy holds only in-frame clones and misses some; the assay was immunoSEQ multiplex PCR. The profile shows 75,000 to 90,000 clones, 60% to 85% of them singletons. Germline CDR1 and CDR2: SGHTA and FQGNSA. The CDR3 runs 14 residues. Trimming cost V 5 bases and J 4 bases, with 14 bases left between them. Remarks on this clone: Its antigen is unidentified.

Study outcomes and limitations: Certain sequence variants were highly shared and formed a cluster, and this cluster was likely a sequencing artifact.

V is TRBV7-2 and J is TRBJ1-2; D remains unclear. This TCR came from a middle-aged man in good health and CMV-seronegative. The sample consisted of PBMCs. CDR3 DNA sequence: TGTGCCAGCAGCCCCAAGCGACCTCGCTATGGCTACACCTTC. Its translation is CASSPKRPRYGYTF. Full variable domain (outside the CDR3, taken from reference TRBV7-2 and TRBJ1-2): GAGVSQSPSNKVTEKGKDVELRCDPISGHTALYWYRQSLGQGLEFLIYFQGNSAPDKSGLPSDRFSAERTGGSVSTLTIQRTQQEDSAVYLCASSPKRPRYGYTFGSGTRLTVV.